A single TCR beta chain is shown here with its context. A few counts support this clone. Its recognized antigen is unknown. Within one base of it there is no much larger clone, and no base qualities were kept. These data come from a study of shared T cell receptors in the human thymus (TCRdb year 2021). Concerning the study at large: The study examined how the human thymus generates shared, self-reactive T-cell receptor alpha chains.

The CDR1 and CDR2 encoded by the germline V gene are MNHNS and SASEGT. The CDR3, cysteine through phenylalanine, is 15 amino acids long. Just the 45-base CDR3 DNA is kept, in frame starting at base 1. V loses 7 bases at its end and J loses 2 bases; junction bases beyond the gene matches: 5. Library construction relied on the immunoSEQ multiplex PCR assay. TCRdb's version of the immuneACCESS table is confined to in-frame rearrangements and falls short of the full clone set. An unresolved V gene accounts for under half of the shortfall where checked; the remainder is of unknown origin. The sample table holds about 540,000 clones, of which around 78% were seen once. About 0.013% of the sample goes to the ten largest clones. The same data also went into a second study, on human thymus T cells. The second source states: The donors were immunologically healthy infants in Finland who had open corrective cardiac surgery for congenital heart defects. The thymus tissue came from surgical resects taken out during corrective cardiac surgery. Both the thymic and the peripheral blood repertoires appeared to show biased V and J gene segment usage. Highly overlapping thymic TCR repertoires among unrelated individuals were reported in the related research. TCR alpha and beta repertoires from roughly eight infant thymus samples and a few related peripheral blood samples were characterized in the study. Donor ages ranged from about 6 to 244 days, and the cohort comprised six or seven male and a couple of female infants. Thymocytes were mechanically released from the tissue and were stored as pellets of 10-30 million cells at -70 degrees C. A QIAsymphony instrument was used to extract genomic DNA from frozen cell pellets. Using the immunoSEQ multiplex PCR assay, the TCRB and TCRAD loci were amplified from a standardized quantity of quality-controlled genomic DNA. Amplicons spanned the V(D)J region at a length sufficient to cover the CDR3 and identify V and J genes. The commercial immunoSEQ service was used to sequence amplicons on an Illumina platform. Primer bias and sequencing errors were corrected as previously described, and TCRAD and TCRB were defined on the basis of the IMGT database. Repertoires were analysed with immunoSEQ Analyzer 3.0 and VDJTools, covering basic statistics, V/J segment usage, diversity estimates, rarefaction and pairwise overlap. Diversity was estimated using the Chao1, ChaoE, Efron-Thisted, Shannon and inverse Simpson indices, and was also estimated on datasets down-sampled to the size of the smallest sample. For repertoire overlap, CDR3 nucleotide sequence, V gene and J gene had to match strictly, and clustering was done by Jaccard-based multidimensional scaling. On average, thymus samples yielded about 730,000 unique TCRB clonotypes, whereas blood samples yielded some 80,000.

This receptor was identified in a boy under two years old with a congenital heart defect. Donor details come from another sample of the same person, matched by shared clones. Recombination connected TRBV6-1 to TRBJ2-1; TRBD2 agrees with 10 junctional bases. The sample taken for sequencing was thymocytes. The DNA is as follows: TGTGCCAGCACAAGCGGGGGGGGCCCCTACAATGAGCAGTTCTTC. It specifies CASTSGGGPYNEQFF.